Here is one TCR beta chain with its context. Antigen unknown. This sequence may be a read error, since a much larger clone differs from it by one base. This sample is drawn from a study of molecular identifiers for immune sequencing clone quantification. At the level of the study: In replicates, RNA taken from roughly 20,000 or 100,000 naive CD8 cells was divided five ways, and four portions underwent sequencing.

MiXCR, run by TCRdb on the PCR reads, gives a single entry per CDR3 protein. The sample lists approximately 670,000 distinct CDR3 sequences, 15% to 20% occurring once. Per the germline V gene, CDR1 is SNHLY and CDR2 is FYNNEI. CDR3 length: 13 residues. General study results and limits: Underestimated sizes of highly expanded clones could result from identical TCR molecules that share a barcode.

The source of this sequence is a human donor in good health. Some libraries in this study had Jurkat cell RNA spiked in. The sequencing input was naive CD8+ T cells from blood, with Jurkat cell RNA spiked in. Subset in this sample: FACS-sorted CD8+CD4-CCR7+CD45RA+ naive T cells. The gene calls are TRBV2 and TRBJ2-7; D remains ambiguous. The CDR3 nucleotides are TGTGCCAGCAGTGAAGGGGCCGTGTACGAGCAGCACTTC. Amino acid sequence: CASSEGAVYEQHF. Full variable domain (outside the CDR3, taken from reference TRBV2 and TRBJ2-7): EPEVTQTPSHQVTQMGQEVILRCVPISNHLYFYWYRQILGQKVEFLVSFYNNEISEKSEIFDDQFSVERPDGSNFTLKIRSTKLEDSAMYFCASSEGAVYEQHFGPGTRLTVT.